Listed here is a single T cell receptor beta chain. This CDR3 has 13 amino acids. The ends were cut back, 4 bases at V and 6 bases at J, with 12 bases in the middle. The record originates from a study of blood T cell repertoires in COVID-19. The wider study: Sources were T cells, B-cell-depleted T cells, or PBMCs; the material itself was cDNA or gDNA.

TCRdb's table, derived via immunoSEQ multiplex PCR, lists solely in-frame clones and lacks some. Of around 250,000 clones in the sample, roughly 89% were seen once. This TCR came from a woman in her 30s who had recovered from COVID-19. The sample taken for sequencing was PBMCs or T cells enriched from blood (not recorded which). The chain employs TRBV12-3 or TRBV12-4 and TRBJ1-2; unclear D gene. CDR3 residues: CASSSVARHGYTF. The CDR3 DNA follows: TGTGCCAGCAGTTCGGTCGCCAGGCATGGCTACACCTTC.